Each of the 27 T cell receptor beta chains below was sequenced from the same sample in a study of shared clonotypes between healthy human individuals. TCRdb's table, derived via immunoSEQ multiplex PCR, lists solely in-frame clones and lacks some. The repertoire consists of 1 million to 1.3 million clones, with around 78% occurring once and the leading ten covering 0.5% to 0.65%. Material for sequencing was memory CD4+ T cells from PBMCs. The sample's subset: CD45RA-negative fraction. These receptors were collected from a man between 18 and 35 years old in good health. Some clones in this sample may be carry-over from other donors' samples.

V usage is TRBV5-4 and J usage is TRBJ2-5, with D maybe TRBD2 (6 bases). The J call may be mistaken, given a closer DNA end match to TRBJ2-7. The CDR3 spans 14 residues. CDR1 is SGHNT, CDR2 YYREEE, per germline (reference sequence). In DNA form, the CDR3 reads TGTGCCAGCAGCTCTCTGGGGGAGCGGGACGAGCAGTACTTC. Residues: CASSSLGERDEQYF.

Points on this clone: Other DNA sequences of this sample code for an identical CDR3. The chain links TRBV15 to TRBJ1-2; D remains ambiguous. This CDR3 is built from 12 residues. V lost 3 bases and J lost 1, with 3 bases in between. Germline V gene sequence: CDR1 LNHNV, CDR2 YYDKDF (reference sequence). The CDR3 loop reads CATSRGNYGYTF. The CDR3 DNA sequence: TGTGCCACCAGCAGGGGTAACTATGGCTACACCTTC.

This clone has just a few counts. The chain combines TRBV2 with TRBJ2-2; D remains unclear. V was trimmed by 4 bases and J by 4 bases, leaving 13 bases between them. Germline assignment: CDR1 SNHLY and CDR2 FYNNEI. This CDR3 has 15 residues. The DNA of the CDR3 is TGTGCCAGCAGTGTTGTGCGGCCGGTCACCGGGGAGCTGTTTTTT. Translating gives CASSVVRPVTGELFF.

The chain links TRBV25-1 to TRBJ2-1, with 7 nucleotides matching TRBD2. The V gene's germline CDR1 is MGHDK and CDR2 SYGVNS. V was pared by 3 bases and J by 7 bases, with 6 bases of the junction left unmatched. The CDR3 spans 14 residues. CDR3 DNA: TGTGCCAGCAGTGATCGGACTAGAGGAAATGAGCAGTTCTTC. This translates into CASSDRTRGNEQFF.

This sequence joins TRBV11-2 and TRBJ2-7; 7 bases match TRBD1. Unmatched junction bases numbered 10, after V lost 1 base and J lost 7 bases. This CDR3 is built from 15 residues. Germline V lookup: CDR1 SGHAT, CDR2 FQNNGV. In DNA, the CDR3 is TGTGCCAGCAGCTTAGTGAGGGGGCGCTGGGGAGAGCAGTACTTC. Its protein product is CASSLVRGRWGEQYF.

This clone was counted only a few times. Other DNA variants within this sample encode the same CDR3. V is TRBV28 and J is TRBJ2-5; no firm D call. The CDR3 extends over 12 amino acids. Trimming pared 3 bases from V and 5 bases from J, leaving 7 bases between. CDR1 and CDR2 from the germline V gene are MDHEN and SYDVKM. The CDR3 region is CASSFVLETQYF. CDR3 DNA: TGTGCCAGCAGTTTTGTTCTGGAGACCCAGTACTTC. Full variable domain (remainder filled in from reference TRBV28 and TRBJ2-5): DVKVTQSSRYLVKRTGEKVFLECVQDMDHENMFWYRQDPGLGLRLIYFSYDVKMKEKGDIPEGYSVSREKKERFSLILESASTNQTSMYLCASSFVLETQYFGPGTRLLVL.

CDR3 sequence (DNA): TGTGCCAGCCAGGGGGCGAAGAACACCGGGGAGCTGTTTTTT. Protein sequence: CASQGAKNTGELFF. The chain carries TRBV2 and TRBJ2-2, with 8 bases identical to TRBD1. J lost 1 base, V lost 8 bases, and 3 bases had no gene match. Germline V lookup: CDR1 SNHLY, CDR2 FYNNEI. The CDR3 consists of 14 residues.

Notes on this clone: Other DNA sequences in this specimen translate into the identical CDR3. This chain joins TRBV28 and TRBJ1-4; D unclear. Germline CDR1 is MDHEN and CDR2 is SYDVKM. The germline V and J ends were trimmed by 5 bases and 5 bases, with 6 bases remaining between them. This CDR3 comprises 12 residues. The CDR3 DNA sequence: TGTGCCAGCAGTAGTTCAAATGAAAAACTGTTTTTT. It codes for CASSSSNEKLFF.

This chain uses TRBV9 with TRBJ1-1; D unresolved. The germline V gene encodes CDR1 SGDLS and CDR2 YYNGEE. The ends were cut back, 0 bases at V and 1 base at J, with 13 bases in the middle. There are 16 residues in the CDR3. In nucleotides, the CDR3 is TGTGCCAGCAGCGTAGGTGCCGTCCCGGGGAACACTGAAGCTTTCTTT. Its protein is CASSVGAVPGNTEAFF.

The table lists this clone with many counts. The chain couples TRBV4-1 to TRBJ1-4; D is uncertain. The germline gives CDR1 MGHRA, CDR2 YSYEKL. V was shortened by 3 bases and J by 6 bases, with 5 bases between the two germline ends. This CDR3 spans 12 amino acids. The CDR3 coding sequence is TGCGCCAGCAGCCACCAAGATGAAAAACTGTTTTTT. Protein sequence: CASSHQDEKLFF.

Here the CDR3 reads CASRGRVVGADTQYF. The CDR3, as DNA: TGTGCCAGCAGGGGACGTGTTGTGGGGGCAGATACGCAGTATTTT. The rearrangement uses TRBV6-1 and TRBJ2-3; TRBD1 or TRBD2 may be the D gene (5 bases each). Germline values: CDR1 MNHNS, CDR2 SASEGT. V was shortened by 6 bases and J by 4 bases, with 17 bases between the two germline ends. The CDR3 has 15 residues.

V gene TRBV7-9 combines with J gene TRBJ2-7; the match to TRBD2 covers 9 bases. The V gene end was trimmed by 1 base and the J gene end by 7 bases; junction bases not matched to a gene: 11. The CDR3 loop spans 16 amino acids. Looked up from germline, CDR1 is SEHNR and CDR2 is FQNEAQ (reference sequence). For the CDR3, the DNA is TGTGCCAGCAGCTTAGGTAGTAGCGGGAGTCTGTCTGAGCAGTACTTC. It codes for CASSLGSSGSLSEQYF.

This rearrangement joins TRBV5-4 to TRBJ1-3; D possibly corresponds to TRBD1 (5 bases). V lost 3 bases, J lost 4 bases, and 17 bases lay in between. The CDR3 spans 16 residues. The germline V gene encodes CDR1 SGHNT and CDR2 YYREEE (reference sequence). In DNA, the CDR3 is TGTGCCAGCAGCTCAGGCCGGGACGGCTCAGGAAACACCATATATTTT. This encodes CASSSGRDGSGNTIYF.

The chain uses TRBV7-9 and TRBJ1-2; 7 bases agree with TRBD1. V was clipped by 5 bases and J by 6 bases; unmatched bases: 6. This CDR3 has 13 amino acids. Per the germline V gene, CDR1 is SEHNR and CDR2 is FQNEAQ (reference sequence). The CDR3 DNA reads TGTGCCAGCAGCCCAAGACAGGGCGATGGCTACACCTTC. Protein product: CASSPRQGDGYTF.

V and J are TRBV4-1 and TRBJ2-2; weak D call: TRBD1 (6 bases). The V end was cut by 0 bases, the J end by 6 bases, with 17 bases between. Germline V lookup: CDR1 MGHRA, CDR2 YSYEKL. The CDR3 extends over 17 amino acids. CDR3 sequence: CASSQDGRQGTPGELFF. The CDR3 DNA is TGCGCCAGCAGCCAAGATGGGCGGCAGGGGACCCCCGGGGAGCTGTTTTTT.

The V gene is TRBV20-1, the J gene TRBJ2-7; no clear D gene. Trimming took off 3 bases at V and 4 bases at J, with 4 bases between the two ends. Germline values: CDR1 DFQATT, CDR2 SNEGSKA (reference sequence). This CDR3 is 10 amino acids long. The CDR3 coding sequence is TGCAGTGCTAGTCTTTACGAGCAGTACTTC. This translates into CSASLYEQYF.

The chain links TRBV7-2 to TRBJ2-1, with 8 bases lining up with TRBD2. CDR3 length: 15 amino acids. Per the germline V gene, CDR1 is SGHTA and CDR2 is FQGNSA. J lost 1 base, V lost 3 bases, and 2 bases had no gene match. Here the CDR3 reads CASSFSGGSYNEQFF. CDR3 in DNA: TGTGCCAGCAGCTTCAGCGGGGGTTCCTACAATGAGCAGTTCTTC.

In its sample, this clone was seen a few times. The V and J genes are TRBV20-1 and TRBJ2-7; D call uncertain. Germline CDR1 and CDR2: DFQATT and SNEGSKA (reference sequence). Deletions cut 3 bases from V and 5 bases from J, with 8 bases between. The CDR3 sequence is 11 residues long. The CDR3 nucleotides are TGCAGTGCTAGTGGCCAGCACGAGCAGTACTTC. It is translated as CSASGQHEQYF.

The chain couples TRBV5-4 to TRBJ2-6, with D possibly being TRBD1 or TRBD2 (5 bases each). Per germline, CDR1 SGHNT and CDR2 YYREEE (reference sequence). The CDR3 totals 18 residues. V shed 4 bases and J shed 0 bases, with 17 bases lying between them. The CDR3 loop reads CASSPPGRGRSGANVLTF. Written as DNA, the CDR3 is TGTGCCAGCAGCCCCCCCGGTCGGGGACGCTCTGGGGCCAACGTCCTGACTTTC.

Only one count was recorded for this clone. A much larger clone lies a single base off, so this may be a read error. Other DNA sequences in this sample translate to the same CDR3. This chain connects TRBV2 to TRBJ2-7, with D possibly being TRBD1 (6 bases). Trimming cost V 7 bases and J 6 bases, with 16 bases left between them. Germline V gene lookup returns CDR1 SNHLY and CDR2 FYNNEI. This CDR3 has 13 residues. The CDR3 DNA sequence: TGTGCCAGCACGGAGACAGGACAACGCGAGCAGTACTTC. It codes for CASTETGQREQYF.

This chain links TRBV5-4 with TRBJ2-3; a possible D gene is TRBD2 (6 bases). The CDR3 contains 16 residues. Germline lookup yields CDR1 SGHNT and CDR2 YYREEE (reference sequence). V lost 0 bases and J lost 0, with 11 bases in between. The CDR3 reads CASSLGGESSTDTQYF. The CDR3 DNA reads as TGTGCCAGCAGCTTGGGCGGGGAATCTAGCACAGATACGCAGTATTTT.

The chain combines TRBV7-9 with TRBJ2-5; TRBD2 might be the D (6 bases). CDR1 SEHNR and CDR2 FQNEAQ come from the germline V gene (reference sequence). Trimming stripped 6 bases from V and 7 bases from J, with 9 bases between. The CDR3 has 11 residues. The CDR3 protein is CASSSGGTQYF. The CDR3 DNA is TGTGCCAGCAGTTCCGGGGGGACCCAGTACTTC.

This CDR3 reads CASSLRGVEGKAFF. DNA for the CDR3: TGTGCCAGCAGCCTCCGGGGCGTGGAGGGGAAAGCTTTCTTT. The V gene is TRBV14, the J gene TRBJ1-1; the D gene is possibly TRBD1 (5 bases). V was clipped by 4 bases and J by 9 bases, with 18 bases between them. Germline V lookup: CDR1 SGHDN, CDR2 FVKESK. The CDR3 totals 14 residues.

The V gene is TRBV18, the J gene TRBJ1-5; tentative D call: TRBD1 (6 bases). The CDR3 loop spans 14 amino acids. Germline CDR1 reads KGHSH; CDR2 reads LQKENI. V was cut by 1 base and J by 9 bases, with 13 bases left in between. CDR3 residues: CASSPLDSLGPQHF. The CDR3 DNA follows: TGTGCCAGCTCACCACTGGACAGCCTGGGGCCCCAGCATTTT.

The rearrangement links TRBV7-3 to TRBJ2-7, with unresolved D. V lost 2 bases and J lost 0, with 14 bases in between. This CDR3 is 16 amino acids long. Germline CDR1 SGHTA, CDR2 FQGTGA. In DNA form, the CDR3 reads TGTGCCAGCAGCTTAGCGGTGACGAGCAGCTCCTACGAGCAGTACTTC. Protein product: CASSLAVTSSSYEQYF.

In the case of this clone: This sequence is one base from a far larger clone and is likely a read error. The chain joins TRBV30 to TRBJ1-1, with D unclear. V lost 1 base and J 5 bases, leaving 11 bases between the germline ends. Per the germline V gene, CDR1 is GTSNPN and CDR2 is SVGIG (reference sequence). The CDR3 runs to 13 residues. The CDR3 is CAWSEVAETEAFF. In nucleotides, the CDR3 is TGTGCCTGGAGTGAGGTAGCGGAGACTGAAGCTTTCTTT.

The count of this clone is one. The chain is built from TRBV7-9 and TRBJ2-7; 12 bases are a match to TRBD2. Unmatched junction bases numbered 8, after V lost 7 bases and J lost 7 bases. Germline V gives CDR1 SEHNR, CDR2 FQNEAQ (reference sequence). The CDR3 consists of 14 residues. The CDR3 region has the DNA TGTGCCAGCACCCCCCTAGCGGGAGGGTTAGAGCAGTACTTC. The encoded protein is CASTPLAGGLEQYF.